This entry concerns a single T cell receptor (beta chain). No cognate antigen has been identified for it. Base qualities were left out, and no much larger clone turns up one base away. The germline V gene encodes CDR1 MRHNA and CDR2 SNTAGT. From the cysteine up to the phenylalanine, the CDR3 has a length of 14 residues. CDR3 DNA is the only sequence kept; it has 42 bases, read in frame from the first base. Clipping removes 3 bases from V and 4 bases from J, with 4 as the unmatched junction base count. The collaborating institutions used their own protocols to collect whole blood in K2EDTA tubes. For TCRbeta analysis, collaborators shipped samples as frozen whole blood, isolated PBMCs, or DNA extracted from either of those sample types. The sample belongs to a study of blood T cell repertoires in COVID-19 (dated by TCRdb to the early 2020s). Regarding the complete study: The collaborator samples originated in the United States, Italy and Spain and spanned the acute and convalescent phases of COVID-19. A freely available public database, intended as a resource for researchers studying the immune response to SARS-CoV-2, is where the repertoires were released. The samples were drawn from two sources: the first 160 participants of the ongoing ImmuneRACE study, and 950 to 1,500 subjects contributed by 6 global collaborators. Where HLA class I and class II types were available, the types were taken from metadata supplied by the sample provider, not from assay-based typing. The sample metadata nearly always contained a de-identified subject ID, COVID-19 status, age in years and sex. Subjects who had been exposed to COVID-19, were actively infected with it, or had recovered from it provided the deeply sampled blood TCRbeta repertoires that made up the dataset. The material from the prospective study consisted of cDNA or gDNA derived from T cells, B-cell-depleted T cells, or PBMCs.

TCRbeta CDR3 regions were amplified from genomic DNA by means of the immunoSEQ Assay, a bias-controlled multiplex PCR. The study's own analysis went as follows. The number of nucleated cells in each sample was estimated by amplification of reference gene primers within the assay. Sequence reads were collapsed and filtered to measure the absolute abundance of every unique TCRbeta CDR3 rearrangement. Productive Simpson clonality was computed per sample as the square root of Simpson's diversity index over productive rearrangements. As stored in TCRdb, this immuneACCESS dataset retains in-frame rearrangements with V and J assigned. A fraction of the clones does not appear; measured against another copy, unresolved V genes explain less than half of the discrepancy, and the remainder lacks a known reason. Clone size and the V and J calls come from that table; the DNA yielded D and trimming. The sample yields tens of thousands of clones; around 85% were counted once. Of the sample, approximately 25% is held by the ten largest clones.

Overall study results and their limits: How much clinical and demographic metadata was included differed by source and by participant, and the metadata was provided uncurated.

Material: peripheral blood. The chain employs TRBV6-4 and TRBJ2-3; TRBD2 fits 7 bases in the junction. The sequence was obtained from a human donor with acute or convalescent COVID-19. The donor label of this sample is uncertain. CDR3 reads: CASSEGRESDTQYF. The nucleotides read TGTGCCAGCAGTGAAGGGCGGGAGTCAGATACGCAGTATTTT.